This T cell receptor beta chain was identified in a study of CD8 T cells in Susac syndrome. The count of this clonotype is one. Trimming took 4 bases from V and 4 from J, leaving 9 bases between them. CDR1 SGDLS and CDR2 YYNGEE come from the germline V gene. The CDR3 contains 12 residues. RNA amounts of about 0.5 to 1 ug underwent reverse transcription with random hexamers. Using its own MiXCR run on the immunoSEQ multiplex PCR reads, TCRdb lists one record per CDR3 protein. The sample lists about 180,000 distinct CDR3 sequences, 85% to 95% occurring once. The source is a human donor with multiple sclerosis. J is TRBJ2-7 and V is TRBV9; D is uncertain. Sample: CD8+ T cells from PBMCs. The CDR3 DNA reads TGTGCCAGCAGCCCTCGAGAGTACGAGCAGTACTTC. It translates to CASSPREYEQYF.